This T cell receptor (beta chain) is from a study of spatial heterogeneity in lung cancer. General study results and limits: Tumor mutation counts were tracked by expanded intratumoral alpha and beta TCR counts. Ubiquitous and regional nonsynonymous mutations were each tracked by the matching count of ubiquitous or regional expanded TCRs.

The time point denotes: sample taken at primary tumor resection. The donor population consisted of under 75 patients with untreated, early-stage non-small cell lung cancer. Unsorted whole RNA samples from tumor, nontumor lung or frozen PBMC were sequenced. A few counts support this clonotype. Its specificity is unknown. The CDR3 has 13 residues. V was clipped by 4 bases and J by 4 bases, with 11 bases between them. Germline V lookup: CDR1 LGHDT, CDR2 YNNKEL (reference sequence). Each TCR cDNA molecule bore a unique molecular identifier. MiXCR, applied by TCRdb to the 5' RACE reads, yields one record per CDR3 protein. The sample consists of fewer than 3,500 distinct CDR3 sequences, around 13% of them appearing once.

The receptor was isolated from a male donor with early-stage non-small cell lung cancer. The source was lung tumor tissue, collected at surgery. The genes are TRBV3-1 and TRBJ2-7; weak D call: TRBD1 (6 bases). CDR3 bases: TGTGCCAGCAGCCTCAGGGGCAGTTACGAGCAGTACTTC. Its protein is CASSLRGSYEQYF.